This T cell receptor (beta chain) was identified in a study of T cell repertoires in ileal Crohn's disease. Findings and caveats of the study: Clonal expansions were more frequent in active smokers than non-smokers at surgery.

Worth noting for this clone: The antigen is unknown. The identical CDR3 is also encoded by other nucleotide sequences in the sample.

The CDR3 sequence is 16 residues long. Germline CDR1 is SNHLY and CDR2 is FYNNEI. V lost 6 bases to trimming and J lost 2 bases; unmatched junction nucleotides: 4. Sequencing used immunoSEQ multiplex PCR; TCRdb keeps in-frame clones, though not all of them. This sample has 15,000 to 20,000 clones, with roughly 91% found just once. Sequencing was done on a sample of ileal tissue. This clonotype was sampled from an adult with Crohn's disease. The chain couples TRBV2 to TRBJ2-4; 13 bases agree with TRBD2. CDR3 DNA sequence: TGTGCCAGCAGACTAGCGGGGGGGCCCCCCAAAAACATTCAGTACTTC. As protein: CASRLAGGPPKNIQYF.